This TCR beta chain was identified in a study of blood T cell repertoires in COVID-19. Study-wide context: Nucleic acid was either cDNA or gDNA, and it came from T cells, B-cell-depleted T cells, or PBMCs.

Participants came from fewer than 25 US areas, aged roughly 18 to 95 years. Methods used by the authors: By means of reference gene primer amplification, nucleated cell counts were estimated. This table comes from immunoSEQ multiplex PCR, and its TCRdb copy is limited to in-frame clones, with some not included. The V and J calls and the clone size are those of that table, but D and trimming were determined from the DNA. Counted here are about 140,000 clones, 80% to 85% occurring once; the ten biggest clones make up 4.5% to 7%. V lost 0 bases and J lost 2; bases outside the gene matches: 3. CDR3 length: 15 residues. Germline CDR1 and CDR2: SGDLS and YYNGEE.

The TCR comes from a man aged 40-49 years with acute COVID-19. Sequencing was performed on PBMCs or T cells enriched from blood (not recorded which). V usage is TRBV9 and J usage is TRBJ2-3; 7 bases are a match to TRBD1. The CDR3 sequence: CASSVDRGITDTQYF. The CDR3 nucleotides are TGTGCCAGCAGCGTAGACAGGGGAATCACAGATACGCAGTATTTT.